In this sample, the clone carrying this TCR beta chain turned up a few times. These data are taken from a study of response to subunit inactivated influenza vaccine. V lost 2 bases to trimming and J lost 3 bases, with 10 bases between them. Germline loops: CDR1 SGHAT, CDR2 FQDESV (reference sequence). The CDR3 has 15 amino acids. A single record per CDR3 protein comes from TCRdb applying MiXCR to the RT-PCR reads. The sample yields hundreds of thousands of distinct CDR3 sequences, approximately 15% seen once. The sequencing used CD4+ T cells sorted from PBMCs, collected less than 25 months after vaccination. This chain joins TRBV11-1 and TRBJ2-2; D is possibly TRBD1 or TRBD2 (5 bases each). The source is a man between 50 and 75 years old who received an inactivated influenza vaccine. This chain's CDR3 is CASSLRGRYTGELFF. Here the CDR3 DNA reads TGTGCCAGCAGCTTAAGGGGACGGTACACCGGGGAGCTGTTTTTT.